This T cell receptor (beta chain) was identified in a study of T cell repertoires and Cas9 in healthy adults. Study background: Characterization of SpCas9-reactive CD4 and CD8 T cells covered multi-effector potency, cytotoxicity and lineage.

General study points: SpCas9-reactive regulatory T cells reportedly mitigated SpCas9-reactive effector T cells in vitro.

The ends were cut back, 0 bases at V and 0 bases at J, with 9 bases in the middle. The germline gives CDR1 SGHRS, CDR2 YFSETQ. There are 15 residues in the CDR3. About this clone itself: Its specificity is unknown.

Sequencing was performed with immunoSEQ multiplex PCR; in TCRdb, only in-frame clones are kept and a portion is missing. The sample includes around 25,000 clones, 90% of them seen just once. The TCR comes from a human donor in good health. The rearrangement uses TRBV5-1 and TRBJ1-1; D gene ambiguous. The specimen was CD4+ effector T cells (CD127+, CD25-, CD137-, CD154-) from PBMCs; culture status not recorded. CDR3 region: CASSLEGHLNTEAFF. CDR3 DNA: TGCGCCAGCAGCTTGGAGGGTCACCTGAACACTGAAGCTTTCTTT. The variable domain in full, with the rest retrieved from reference TRBV5-1 and TRBJ1-1, is KAGVTQTPRYLIKTRGQQVTLSCSPISGHRSVSWYQQTPGQGLQFLFEYFSETQRNKGNFPGRFSGRQFSNSRSEMNVSTLELGDSALYLCASSLEGHLNTEAFFGQGTRLTVV.